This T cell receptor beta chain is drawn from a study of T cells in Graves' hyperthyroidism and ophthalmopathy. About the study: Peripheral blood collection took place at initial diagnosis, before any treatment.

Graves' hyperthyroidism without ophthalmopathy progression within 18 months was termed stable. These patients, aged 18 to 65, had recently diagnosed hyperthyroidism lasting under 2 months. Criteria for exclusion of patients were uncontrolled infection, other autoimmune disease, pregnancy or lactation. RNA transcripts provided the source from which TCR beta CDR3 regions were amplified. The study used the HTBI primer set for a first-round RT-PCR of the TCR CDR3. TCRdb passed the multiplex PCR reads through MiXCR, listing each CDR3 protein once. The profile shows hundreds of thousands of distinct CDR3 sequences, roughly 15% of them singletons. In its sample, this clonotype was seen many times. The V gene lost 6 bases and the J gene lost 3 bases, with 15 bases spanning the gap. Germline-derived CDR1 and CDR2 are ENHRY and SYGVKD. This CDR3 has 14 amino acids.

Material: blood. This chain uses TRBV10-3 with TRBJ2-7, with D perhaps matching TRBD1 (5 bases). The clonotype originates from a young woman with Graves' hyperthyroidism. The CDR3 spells CAISPVVRDYEQYF. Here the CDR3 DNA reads TGTGCCATCAGCCCAGTAGTCAGGGACTACGAGCAGTACTTC.